A single TCR beta chain is shown here with its context. Here immunoSEQ multiplex PCR was the method, and the copy in TCRdb shows in-frame clones only, minus some. Of about 140,000 clones in the sample, 91% were seen once. The data originate from a study of control samples from healthy donors and cancer patients. Germline assignment: CDR1 MNHNS and CDR2 SASEGT. With 5 bases clipped from V and 4 bases from J, the junction kept 5 bases outside the gene matches. CDR3 length: 15 amino acids. Sequencing was done on a sample of blood. The source of this sequence is a man aged 18 to 29 in good health. The chain combines TRBV6-1 with TRBJ1-4; 9 nucleotides agree with TRBD1. This CDR3 is CASSQPDRGNEKLFF. CDR3 nucleotide sequence: TGTGCCAGCAGTCAACCGGACAGGGGTAATGAAAAACTGTTTTTT.